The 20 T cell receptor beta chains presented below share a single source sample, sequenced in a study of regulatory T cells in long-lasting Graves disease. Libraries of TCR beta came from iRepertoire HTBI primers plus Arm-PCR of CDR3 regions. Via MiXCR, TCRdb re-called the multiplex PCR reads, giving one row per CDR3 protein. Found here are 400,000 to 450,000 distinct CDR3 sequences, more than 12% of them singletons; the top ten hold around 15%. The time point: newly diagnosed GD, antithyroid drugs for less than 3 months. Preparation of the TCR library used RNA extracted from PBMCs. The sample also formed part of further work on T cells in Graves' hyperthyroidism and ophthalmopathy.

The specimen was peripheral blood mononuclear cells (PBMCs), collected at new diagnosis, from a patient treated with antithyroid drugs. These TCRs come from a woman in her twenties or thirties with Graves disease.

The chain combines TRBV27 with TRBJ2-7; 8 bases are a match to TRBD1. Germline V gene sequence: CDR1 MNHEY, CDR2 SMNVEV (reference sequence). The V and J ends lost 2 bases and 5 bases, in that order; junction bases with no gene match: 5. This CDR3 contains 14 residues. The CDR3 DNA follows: TGTGCCAGCAGTTTACAGGGGGCGATAGACGAGCAGTACTTC. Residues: CASSLQGAIDEQYF.

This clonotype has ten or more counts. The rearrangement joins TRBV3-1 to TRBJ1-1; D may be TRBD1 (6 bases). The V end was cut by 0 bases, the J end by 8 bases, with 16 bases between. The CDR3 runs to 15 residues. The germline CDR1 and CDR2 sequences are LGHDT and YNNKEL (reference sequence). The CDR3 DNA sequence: TGTGCCAGCAGCCAAGATAGGGACATCTTCTCGGAAGCTTTCTTT. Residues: CASSQDRDIFSEAFF.

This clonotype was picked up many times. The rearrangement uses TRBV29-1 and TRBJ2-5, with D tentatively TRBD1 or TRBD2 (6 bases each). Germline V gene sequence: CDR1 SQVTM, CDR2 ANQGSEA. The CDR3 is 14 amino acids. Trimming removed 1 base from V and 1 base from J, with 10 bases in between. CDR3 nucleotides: TGCAGCGTTGAAGGAGAGGGGGGCCAAGAGACCCAGTACTTC. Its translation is CSVEGEGGQETQYF.

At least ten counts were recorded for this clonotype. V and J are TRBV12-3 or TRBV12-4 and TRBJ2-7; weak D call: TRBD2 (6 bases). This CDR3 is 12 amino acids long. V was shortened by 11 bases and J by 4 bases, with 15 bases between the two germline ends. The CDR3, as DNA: TGTGCCTCCGGAGGAGGGGTATACGAGCAGTACTTC. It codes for CASGGGVYEQYF.

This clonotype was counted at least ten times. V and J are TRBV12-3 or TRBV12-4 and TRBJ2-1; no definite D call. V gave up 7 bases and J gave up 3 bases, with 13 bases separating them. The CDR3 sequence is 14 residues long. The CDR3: CASTMDQSYNEQFF. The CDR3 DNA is TGTGCCAGCACCATGGACCAGAGCTACAATGAGCAGTTCTTC.

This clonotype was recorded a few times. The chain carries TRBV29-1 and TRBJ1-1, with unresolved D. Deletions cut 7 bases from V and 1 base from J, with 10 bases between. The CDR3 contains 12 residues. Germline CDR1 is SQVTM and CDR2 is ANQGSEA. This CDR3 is CSATPGNTEAFF. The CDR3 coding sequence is TGCAGCGCCACCCCGGGGAACACTGAAGCTTTCTTT.

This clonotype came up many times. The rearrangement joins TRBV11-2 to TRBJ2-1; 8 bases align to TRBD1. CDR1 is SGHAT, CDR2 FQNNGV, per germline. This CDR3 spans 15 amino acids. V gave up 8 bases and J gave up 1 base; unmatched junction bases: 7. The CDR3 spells CASGTWTGSYNEQFF. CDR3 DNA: TGTGCCAGCGGCACCTGGACAGGGTCCTACAATGAGCAGTTCTTC.

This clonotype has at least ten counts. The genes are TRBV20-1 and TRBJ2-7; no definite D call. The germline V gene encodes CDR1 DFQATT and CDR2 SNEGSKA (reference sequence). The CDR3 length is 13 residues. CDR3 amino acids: CNEAGPGDYEQYF. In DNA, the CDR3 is TGCAACGAAGCCGGTCCAGGAGACTACGAGCAGTACTTC.

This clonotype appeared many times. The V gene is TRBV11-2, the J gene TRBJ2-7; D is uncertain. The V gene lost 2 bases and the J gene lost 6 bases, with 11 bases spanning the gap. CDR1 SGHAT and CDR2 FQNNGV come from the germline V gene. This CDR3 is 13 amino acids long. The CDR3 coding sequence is TGTGCCAGCAGCTTATACCCCACTACCGAGCAGTACTTC. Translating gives CASSLYPTTEQYF.

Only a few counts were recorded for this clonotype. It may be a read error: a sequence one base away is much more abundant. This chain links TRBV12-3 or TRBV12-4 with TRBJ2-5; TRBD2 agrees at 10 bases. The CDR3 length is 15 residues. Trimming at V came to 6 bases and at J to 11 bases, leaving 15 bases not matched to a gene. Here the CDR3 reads CASSASGRSNGEQYF. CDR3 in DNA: TGTGCCAGCAGCGCTAGCGGGAGAAGTAACGGTGAGCAGTACTTC.

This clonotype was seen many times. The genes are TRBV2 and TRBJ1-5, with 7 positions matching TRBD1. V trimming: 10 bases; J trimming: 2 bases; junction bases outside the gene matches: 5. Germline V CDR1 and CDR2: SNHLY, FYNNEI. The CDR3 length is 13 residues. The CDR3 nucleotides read TGTGCCATTCAGGGGGACGGCAATCAGCCCCAGCATTTT. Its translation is CAIQGDGNQPQHF. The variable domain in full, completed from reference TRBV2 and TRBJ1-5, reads EPEVTQTPSHQVTQMGQEVILRCVPISNHLYFYWYRQILGQKVEFLVSFYNNEISEKSEIFDDQFSVERPDGSNFTLKIRSTKLEDSAMYFCAIQGDGNQPQHFGDGTRLSIL.

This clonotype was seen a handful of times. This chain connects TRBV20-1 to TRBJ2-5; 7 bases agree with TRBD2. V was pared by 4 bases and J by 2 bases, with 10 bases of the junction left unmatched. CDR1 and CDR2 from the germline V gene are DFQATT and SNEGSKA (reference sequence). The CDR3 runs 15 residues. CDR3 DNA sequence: TGCAGTGCTATCCCCGGGACTACATTTCAAGAGACCCAGTACTTC. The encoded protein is CSAIPGTTFQETQYF.

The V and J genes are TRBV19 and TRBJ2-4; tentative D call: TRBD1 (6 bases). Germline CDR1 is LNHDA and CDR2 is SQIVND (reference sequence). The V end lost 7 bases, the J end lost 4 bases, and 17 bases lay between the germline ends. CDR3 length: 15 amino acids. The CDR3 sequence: CASTRRQDPKNIQYF. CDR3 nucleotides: TGTGCCAGTACTAGACGACAGGACCCTAAAAACATTCAGTACTTC.

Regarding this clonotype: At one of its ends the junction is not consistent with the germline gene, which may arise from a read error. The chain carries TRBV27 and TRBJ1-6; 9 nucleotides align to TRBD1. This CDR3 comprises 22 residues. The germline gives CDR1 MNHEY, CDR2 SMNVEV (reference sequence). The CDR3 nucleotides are TGTGCCAGCAGTCTATCGATAGGCTCCCGGACAGGGGACAGCTCCTATAATTCACCCCTCCACTTT. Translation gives CASSLSIGSRTGDSSYNSPLHF.

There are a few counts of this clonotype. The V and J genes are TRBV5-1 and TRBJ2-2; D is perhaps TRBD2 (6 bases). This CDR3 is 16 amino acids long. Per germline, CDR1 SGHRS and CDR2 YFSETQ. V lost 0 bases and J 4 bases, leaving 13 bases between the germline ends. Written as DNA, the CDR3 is TGCGCCAGCAGCTTGGTAACGGGAGTTGGCACCGGGGAGCTGTTTTTT. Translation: CASSLVTGVGTGELFF.

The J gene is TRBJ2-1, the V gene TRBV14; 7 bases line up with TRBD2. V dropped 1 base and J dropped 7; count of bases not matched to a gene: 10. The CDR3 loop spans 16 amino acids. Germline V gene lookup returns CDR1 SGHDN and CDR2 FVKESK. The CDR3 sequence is CASSQGMRAGVNEQFF. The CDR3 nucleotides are TGTGCCAGCAGCCAAGGGATGAGGGCGGGGGTAAATGAGCAGTTCTTC.

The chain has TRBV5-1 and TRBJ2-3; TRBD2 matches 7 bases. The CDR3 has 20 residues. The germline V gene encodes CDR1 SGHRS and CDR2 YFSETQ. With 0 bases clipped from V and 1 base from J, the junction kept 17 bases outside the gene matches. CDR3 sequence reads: CASSLAWGPTGRRRTDTQYF. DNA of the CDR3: TGCGCCAGCAGCTTGGCCTGGGGTCCTACCGGGAGGCGACGCACAGATACGCAGTATTTT.

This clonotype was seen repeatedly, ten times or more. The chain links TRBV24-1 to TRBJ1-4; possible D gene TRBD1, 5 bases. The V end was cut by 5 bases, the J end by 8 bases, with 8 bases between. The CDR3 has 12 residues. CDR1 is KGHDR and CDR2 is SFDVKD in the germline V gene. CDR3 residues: CATSGGDEKLFF. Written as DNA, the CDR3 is TGTGCCACCAGTGGAGGGGACGAAAAACTGTTTTTT.

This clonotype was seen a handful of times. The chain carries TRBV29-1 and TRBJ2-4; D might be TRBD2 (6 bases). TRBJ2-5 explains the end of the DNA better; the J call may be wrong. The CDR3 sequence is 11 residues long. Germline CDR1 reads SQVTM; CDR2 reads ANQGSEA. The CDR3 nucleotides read TGCACAGGAGGGGAGAAGAAGACCCAGTACTTC. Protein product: CTGGEKKTQYF.

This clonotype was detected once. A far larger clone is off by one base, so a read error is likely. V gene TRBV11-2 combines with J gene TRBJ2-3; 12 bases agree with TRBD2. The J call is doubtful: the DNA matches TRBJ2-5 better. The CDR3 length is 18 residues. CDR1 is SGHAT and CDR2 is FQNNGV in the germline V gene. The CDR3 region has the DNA TGTGCCAGCAGCTTCCGACTAGCGGGAGTTAATACCCAAGAGACCCAGTACTTC. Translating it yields CASSFRLAGVNTQETQYF.